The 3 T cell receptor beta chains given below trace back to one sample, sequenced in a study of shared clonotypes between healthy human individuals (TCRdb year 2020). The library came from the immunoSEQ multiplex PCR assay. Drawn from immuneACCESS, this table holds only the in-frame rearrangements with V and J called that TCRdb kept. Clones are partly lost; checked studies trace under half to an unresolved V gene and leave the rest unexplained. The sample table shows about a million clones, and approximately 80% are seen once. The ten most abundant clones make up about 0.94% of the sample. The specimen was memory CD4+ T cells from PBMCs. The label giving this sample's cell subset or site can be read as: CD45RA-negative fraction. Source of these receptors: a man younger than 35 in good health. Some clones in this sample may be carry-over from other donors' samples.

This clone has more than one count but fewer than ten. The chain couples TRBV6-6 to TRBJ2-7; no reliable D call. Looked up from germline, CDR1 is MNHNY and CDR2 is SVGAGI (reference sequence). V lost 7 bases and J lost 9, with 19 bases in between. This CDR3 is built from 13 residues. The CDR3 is CASTNILVFGQYF. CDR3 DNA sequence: TGTGCCAGCACGAACATACTCGTATTCGGGCAGTACTTC.

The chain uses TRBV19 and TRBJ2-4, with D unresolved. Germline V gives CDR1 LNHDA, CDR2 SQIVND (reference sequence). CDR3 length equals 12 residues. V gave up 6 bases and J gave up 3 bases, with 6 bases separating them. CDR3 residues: CASSQVKNIQYF. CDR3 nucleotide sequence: TGTGCCAGTAGCCAGGTCAAAAACATTCAGTACTTC. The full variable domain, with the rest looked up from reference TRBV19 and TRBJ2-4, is DGGITQSPKYLFRKEGQNVTLSCEQNLNHDAMYWYRQDPGQGLRLIYYSQIVNDFQKGDIAEGYSVSREKKESFPLTVTSAQKNPTAFYLCASSQVKNIQYFGAGTRLSVL.

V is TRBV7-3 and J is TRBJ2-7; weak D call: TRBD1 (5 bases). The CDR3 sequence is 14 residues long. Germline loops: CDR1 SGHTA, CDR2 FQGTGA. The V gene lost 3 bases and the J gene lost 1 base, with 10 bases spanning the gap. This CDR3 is CASSFHRNSYEQYF. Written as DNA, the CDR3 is TGTGCCAGCAGCTTTCACAGGAATTCCTACGAGCAGTACTTC.